This T cell receptor (beta chain) was identified in a study of blood T cell repertoires in COVID-19. The wider study: The cDNA or gDNA used as material had been derived from T cells, B-cell-depleted T cells, or PBMCs.

Clones were read by immunoSEQ multiplex PCR, and TCRdb kept only the in-frame ones, dropping some. In the table there are roughly 200,000 clones, around nine tenths of which are singletons. The study recruited people aged roughly 18 to 100 years across around 24 US areas. Germline values: CDR1 MNHEY, CDR2 SVGAGI. The V end lost 2 bases, the J end lost 4 bases, and 11 bases lay between the germline ends. This CDR3 has 15 amino acids. Sample: PBMCs or T cells enriched from blood (not recorded which). V is TRBV6-5 and J is TRBJ2-2; tentatively, D is TRBD2 (6 bases). The origin of this receptor is a woman aged 30 to 39 who had been exposed to COVID-19. CDR3 region: CASSYTGVGTGELFF. The CDR3 nucleotides read TGTGCCAGCAGTTACACGGGAGTTGGCACCGGGGAGCTGTTTTTT.